One and the same sample provided the 15 T cell receptor beta chains below, sequenced in a study of prognosis after radiotherapy for stage I lung cancer. Researchers used two-round multiplex PCR to amplify TCR beta CDR3 starting from genomic DNA. Gene-specific primers for each TRBV and TRBJ gene drove first-round PCR. TCRdb independently ran MiXCR on the multiplex PCR reads; one entry per CDR3 protein. The sample holds about 14,000 distinct CDR3 sequences, around 30% seen once. Material: PBMCs, obtained before or after stereotactic body radiation therapy (not recorded which). Every receptor here comes from a donor over 45 with non-small cell lung cancer.

This clonotype was seen ten or more times. The chain carries TRBV12-3 or TRBV12-4 and TRBJ1-2; D may be TRBD1 (6 bases). The germline V and J ends were trimmed by 3 bases and 3 bases, with 8 bases remaining between them. The CDR3 is made up of 13 amino acids. CDR3 nucleotides: TGTGCCAGCAGTTTTGACAGGTACTATGGCTACACCTTC. Translation gives CASSFDRYYGYTF.

In this sample, this clonotype turned up many times. The chain uses TRBV15 and TRBJ2-1, with TRBD2 matching over 12 bases. This CDR3 spans 13 amino acids. With 3 bases clipped from V and 10 bases from J, the junction kept 1 base outside the gene matches. Germline CDR1 reads LNHNV; CDR2 reads YYDKDF (reference sequence). The CDR3 sequence is CATSSGLAGEQFF. In nucleotides, the CDR3 is TGTGCCACCAGCAGCGGACTAGCGGGGGAGCAGTTCTTC.

This clonotype is labeled as large (0.1 to 1%). The J gene is TRBJ1-5, the V gene TRBV19; 8 positions agree with TRBD1. This CDR3 region has 19 residues. Germline V gene sequence: CDR1 LNHDA, CDR2 SQIVND (reference sequence). The V segment lost 0 bases and the J segment 0 bases; nucleotides outside the gene matches: 10. The CDR3 region has the DNA TGTGCCAGTAGTATAGACGGACAGGGTGAGGAGTATAGCAATCAGCCCCAGCATTTT. Residues: CASSIDGQGEEYSNQPQHF.

There are many counts of this clonotype. The V gene is TRBV9, the J gene TRBJ2-3; TRBD2 agrees at 9 bases. The V and J ends lost 0 bases and 4 bases, in that order; junction bases with no gene match: 3. CDR3 length equals 15 residues. Germline V gene lookup returns CDR1 SGDLS and CDR2 YYNGEE. CDR3: CASSVGGRAADTQYF. CDR3 coding DNA: TGTGCCAGCAGCGTAGGCGGGAGGGCCGCAGATACGCAGTATTTT.

The chain has TRBV7-9 and TRBJ2-7, with D possibly matching TRBD2 (6 bases). This CDR3 has 15 amino acids. Trimming left V 4 bases short and J 3 bases short, with 16 bases between. Germline CDR1 SEHNR, CDR2 FQNEAQ (reference sequence). CDR3 in amino acids: CASSSASGRSYEQYF. The CDR3 DNA sequence: TGTGCCAGCAGCTCGGCAAGCGGGCGGAGCTACGAGCAGTACTTC.

By share, this clonotype ranks as medium-sized. The chain carries TRBV5-1 and TRBJ2-3; 10 bases agree with TRBD1. This CDR3 has 16 residues. V shed 5 bases, J shed 4 bases, and the junction held 10 bases outside the gene matches. Looked up from germline, CDR1 is SGHRS and CDR2 is YFSETQ. DNA of the CDR3: TGCGCCAGCAGTTATGATCCGGGACAGGGGTCAGATACGCAGTATTTT. It specifies CASSYDPGQGSDTQYF.

At least ten counts were recorded for this clonotype. CDR3 nucleotide sequence: TGCAGTGCTGCGGGCCTAGCGGGGTACTACGAGCAGTACTTC. The encoded protein is CSAAGLAGYYEQYF. The chain joins TRBV20-1 to TRBJ2-7; 9 nucleotides agree with TRBD2. Germline V gene sequence: CDR1 DFQATT, CDR2 SNEGSKA (reference sequence). V was clipped by 5 bases and J by 3 bases; unmatched bases: 8. This CDR3 region has 14 residues.

This clonotype counts as medium-sized. The chain recombines TRBV27 with TRBJ2-7, with 12 nucleotides matching TRBD1. Unmatched junction bases numbered 6, after V lost 7 bases and J lost 2 bases. This CDR3 is 15 amino acids long. Germline V gives CDR1 MNHEY, CDR2 SMNVEV (reference sequence). The CDR3 reads CASKYGTGGTYEQYF. As DNA, the CDR3 is TGTGCCAGCAAATACGGGACAGGGGGCACCTACGAGCAGTACTTC.

This clonotype is deemed medium-sized. The chain is built from TRBV27 and TRBJ2-7; D might be TRBD1 or TRBD2, each matching 5 bases. The CDR3 loop spans 14 amino acids. Per the germline V gene, CDR1 is MNHEY and CDR2 is SMNVEV (reference sequence). V gave up 5 bases and J gave up 1 base, with 12 bases separating them. CDR3 region: CASSPRDPSYEQYF. The CDR3 DNA reads TGTGCCAGCAGTCCCCGGGACCCATCCTACGAGCAGTACTTC.

At least ten counts were recorded for this clonotype. The chain carries TRBV5-1 and TRBJ1-4; D call uncertain. Germline V gene lookup returns CDR1 SGHRS and CDR2 YFSETQ. V lost 5 bases and J 0 bases, leaving 8 bases between the germline ends. The CDR3 length is 14 residues. CDR3 nucleotides: TGCGCCAGCAGGGCTAGTACAACTAATGAAAAACTGTTTTTT. Translated, it gives CASRASTTNEKLFF.

This clonotype has at least ten counts. V gene TRBV7-9 combines with J gene TRBJ2-7; no firm D call. The CDR3 covers 15 residues. V was trimmed by 3 bases and J by 2 bases, leaving 14 bases between them. Looked up from germline, CDR1 is SEHNR and CDR2 is FQNEAQ (reference sequence). For the CDR3, the DNA is TGTGCCAGCAGCTTCGTTTCAGGAAAGACCTACGAGCAGTACTTC. Protein product: CASSFVSGKTYEQYF.

This clonotype occurred many times. It may be a read error: a sequence one base away is much more abundant. The gene calls are TRBV4-1 and TRBJ1-1, with 7 bases lining up with TRBD1. Germline V gene data show CDR1 as MGHRA and CDR2 as YSYEKL. CDR3 length: 13 residues. Trimming at V came to 2 bases and at J to 11 bases, leaving 8 bases not matched to a gene. The CDR3 coding sequence is TGCGCCAGCAGCCAATTGTGGACAGGCGGGGCTTTCTTT. Protein product: CASSQLWTGGAFF.

This clonotype was counted between two and nine times. This is likely an artifact of a read error, given a far larger clone one base away. This chain joins TRBV6-1 and TRBJ2-2, with 8 bases aligning to TRBD2. From germline, CDR1 is MNHNS and CDR2 SASEGT. The CDR3 is 18 residues long. The junction had 17 bases not matched to a gene; V was cut back by 7 bases and J by 4 bases. CDR3 sequence: CASISGTVLAGPTGELFF. The CDR3 coding sequence is TGTGCCAGCATTTCCGGCACGGTTCTAGCGGGCCCCACCGGGGAGCTGTTTTTT.

Of note for this clonotype: The conserved phenylalanine or tryptophan is not found at the CDR3 terminus, so this likely reflects a read error. It is unclear where the CDR3 begins or ends on the DNA, so no DNA is shown, and the CDR3 is as TCRdb lists it. V usage is TRBV9 and J usage is TRBJ1-6; TRBD1 is taken as the D call from the table, unchecked against the DNA. A total of 12 residues make up the CDR3, ends included. Germline V gene sequence: CDR1 SGDLS, CDR2 YYNGEE. CDR3 sequence: CTSSAPNSPLHI.

This clonotype is labeled medium-sized (0.01 to 0.1%). The chain carries TRBV28 and TRBJ2-1; 12 bases align to TRBD2. This CDR3 is built from 15 residues. Germline V gene sequence: CDR1 MDHEN, CDR2 SYDVKM. With V trimmed by 5 bases and J by 6 bases, 5 bases remained unmatched. In DNA, the CDR3 is TGTGCCAGCAGTACTCTAGCGGGAGGGGCCAATGAGCAGTTCTTC. This encodes CASSTLAGGANEQFF.